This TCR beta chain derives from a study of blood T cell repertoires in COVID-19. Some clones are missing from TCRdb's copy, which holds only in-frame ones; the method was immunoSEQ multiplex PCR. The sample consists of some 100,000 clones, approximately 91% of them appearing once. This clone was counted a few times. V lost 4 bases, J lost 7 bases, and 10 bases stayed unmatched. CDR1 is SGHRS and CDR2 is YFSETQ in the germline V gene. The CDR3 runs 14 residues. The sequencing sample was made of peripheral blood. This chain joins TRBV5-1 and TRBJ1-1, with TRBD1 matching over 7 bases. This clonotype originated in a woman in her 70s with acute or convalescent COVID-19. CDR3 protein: CASSPGQPTDEAFF. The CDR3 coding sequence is TGCGCCAGCAGCCCGGGACAGCCAACGGATGAAGCTTTCTTT.